This T cell receptor beta chain was captured by sequencing in a study of T cell repertoires in cytomegalovirus infection. Study as a whole: From public TCR beta signatures came an indication of both CMV infection and matching HLA type.

The trim removed 5 bases at V and 0 bases at J, leaving 9 bases unmatched. The germline CDR1 and CDR2 sequences are LNHDA and SQIVND (reference sequence). CDR3 length equals 16 residues. Each CDR3 protein is one row after TCRdb ran MiXCR on the reads. There are approximately 590,000 distinct CDR3 sequences in the sample; 40% occur only once, and roughly 50% lies in the top ten. Turning to this clonotype: As yet, its antigen is unknown.

This sample comprised cultured PBMCs, obtained from culture after CMV antigen stimulation. This receptor was obtained from a human donor in good health (CMV status not recorded). Some clones in this sample may be carry-over from other donors' samples. V and J are TRBV19 and TRBJ1-1, with 7 bases identical to TRBD1. The CDR3 DNA sequence: TGTGCCAGTAGTCGACCGGGACAGAGGATGAACACTGAAGCTTTCTTT. Translating gives CASSRPGQRMNTEAFF.